This entry lists 32 T cell receptor beta chains sequenced from one sample in a study of cytomegalovirus exposure and HLA in healthy donors. The PCR made use of 60 Vbeta and 13 Jbeta primers. Sequencing used immunoSEQ multiplex PCR; TCRdb keeps in-frame clones, though not all of them. The sample lists around 140,000 clones; 82% were seen once. The sample consisted of PBMCs. The receptors derive from a male donor in good health and CMV-seronegative.

CDR3 DNA sequence: TGCAGTGCTAGAGTAATCTACGAGCAGTACTTC. It specifies CSARVIYEQYF. The chain recombines TRBV20-1 with TRBJ2-7; D is ambiguous. Germline loops: CDR1 DFQATT, CDR2 SNEGSKA (reference sequence). Trimming cost V 1 base and J 3 bases, with 4 bases left between them. This CDR3 spans 11 amino acids.

This clone has a single count. The chain recombines TRBV14 with TRBJ2-5; maybe TRBD2 (6 bases). The last part of the DNA fits TRBJ2-7 better; the J call may be wrong. CDR3 length: 14 residues. Germline lookup yields CDR1 SGHDN and CDR2 FVKESK. Here the CDR3 reads CASSSWWEAYEQYF. CDR3 nucleotides: TGTGCCAGCAGCTCGTGGTGGGAGGCCTACGAGCAGTACTTC.

The chain joins TRBV2 to TRBJ1-2; 7 nucleotides align to TRBD1. The CDR3 covers 14 residues. Per the germline V gene, CDR1 is SNHLY and CDR2 is FYNNEI. J gave up 4 bases and V 6 bases, and 8 bases lay outside the gene matches. The DNA of the CDR3 is TGTGCCAGCAGGGGGGACAGCCAGGCCTATGGCTACACCTTC. Translated: CASRGDSQAYGYTF.

The V and J genes are TRBV5-6 and TRBJ1-5; D call uncertain. The V gene's germline CDR1 is SGHDT and CDR2 YYEEEE. The CDR3 consists of 15 residues. V was pared by 0 bases and J by 5 bases, with 12 bases between. The DNA of the CDR3 is TGTGCCAGCAGCTTGGGCACCCGCGGTGATCAGCCCCAGCATTTT. Residues: CASSLGTRGDQPQHF.

The rearrangement links TRBV5-6 to TRBJ2-7, with D possibly being TRBD1 (5 bases). The V gene lost 0 bases and the J gene lost 4 bases, with 14 bases spanning the gap. This CDR3 has 15 residues. CDR1 is SGHDT and CDR2 is YYEEEE in the germline V gene. CDR3 region: CASSLDQGLWYEQYF. The CDR3 coding sequence is TGTGCCAGCAGCTTGGATCAGGGCCTTTGGTACGAGCAGTACTTC.

In its sample, this clone was seen a few times. The gene calls are TRBV7-2 and TRBJ1-2; D is unclear. V lost 1 base to trimming and J lost 4 bases, with 7 bases between them. CDR1 and CDR2 from the germline V gene are SGHTA and FQGNSA. This CDR3 region has 13 residues. CDR3 sequence (DNA): TGTGCCAGCAGCTTAGGGGCCCTCTATGGCTACACCTTC. This encodes CASSLGALYGYTF.

The rearrangement links TRBV5-4 to TRBJ2-1, with 12 bases identical to TRBD2. CDR3 length: 17 residues. Germline V gene data show CDR1 as SGHNT and CDR2 as YYREEE (reference sequence). J gave up 0 bases and V 0 bases, and 1 base lay outside the gene matches. The CDR3 loop is CASSLASGRASYNEQFF. CDR3 sequence (DNA): TGTGCCAGCAGCTTGGCTAGCGGGAGGGCCTCCTACAATGAGCAGTTCTTC.

V gene TRBV7-9 combines with J gene TRBJ2-1; TRBD2 matches at 10 bases. Per the germline V gene, CDR1 is SEHNR and CDR2 is FQNEAQ (reference sequence). This CDR3 is built from 17 residues. V gave up 4 bases and J gave up 8 bases; unmatched junction bases: 14. The CDR3 coding sequence is TGTGCCAGCAGCTCCGCAAAGGGACTAGCGTATCGGGATGAGCAGTTCTTC. Translation: CASSSAKGLAYRDEQFF.

The chain recombines TRBV7-8 with TRBJ2-3; TRBD2 might be the D (7 bases). The germline gives CDR1 SGHVS, CDR2 FQNEAQ. V was pared by 5 bases and J by 6 bases, with 18 bases between. The CDR3 totals 15 residues. This CDR3 is CASSTLPAGADTQYF. The CDR3 nucleotides read TGTGCCAGCAGCACGCTACCGGCGGGGGCGGATACGCAGTATTTT.

The genes are TRBV5-4 and TRBJ2-7; D is undetermined. The germline gives CDR1 SGHNT, CDR2 YYREEE (reference sequence). V was shortened by 1 base and J by 7 bases, with 9 bases between the two germline ends. CDR3 length: 12 residues. CDR3 in amino acids: CASSLPDLEQYF. Here the CDR3 DNA reads TGTGCCAGCAGCTTGCCAGACTTAGAGCAGTACTTC. Together with reference TRBV5-4 and TRBJ2-7, the CDR3 gives the full variable domain: ETGVTQSPTHLIKTRGQQVTLRCSSQSGHNTVSWYQQALGQGPQFIFQYYREEENGRGNFPPRFSGLQFPNYSSELNVNALELDDSALYLCASSLPDLEQYFGPGTRLTVT.

This rearrangement joins TRBV30 to TRBJ1-4; D may be TRBD1 (5 bases). CDR1 is GTSNPN and CDR2 is SVGIG in the germline V gene (reference sequence). There are 13 residues in the CDR3. Between the trimmed V and J ends, which lost 0 bases and 6 bases, there was a span of 8 bases. The CDR3: CAWSVGGDEKLFF. The CDR3 DNA reads TGTGCCTGGAGTGTTGGAGGGGATGAAAAACTGTTTTTT.

V and J are TRBV6-6 and TRBJ1-2, with 7 bases matching TRBD1. Germline-derived CDR1 and CDR2 are MNHNY and SVGAGI (reference sequence). The CDR3 contains 14 residues. Trimming removed 6 bases from V and 4 bases from J; junction bases left unmatched: 8. The CDR3 coding sequence is TGTGCCAGCAGCACAGGGGCAAGGCTCTATGGCTACACCTTC. This sequence encodes CASSTGARLYGYTF.

The chain recombines TRBV6-1 with TRBJ2-7; TRBD2 might be the D (6 bases). CDR1 and CDR2 (germline): MNHNS, SASEGT. V was trimmed by 6 bases and J by 7 bases, leaving 19 bases between them. The length of the CDR3 is 14 residues. CDR3 sequence reads: CASRQGVPRDEQYF. The CDR3 nucleotides are TGTGCCAGCAGACAAGGGGTACCGCGGGATGAGCAGTACTTC.

This clone was recorded once. The chain links TRBV7-9 to TRBJ2-1; D not certain. The CDR3 covers 11 residues. From germline, CDR1 is SEHNR and CDR2 FQNEAQ (reference sequence). Trimming pared 2 bases from V and 9 bases from J, leaving 5 bases between. The CDR3, as DNA: TGTGCCAGCAGCTTAATTCGTGAGCAGTTCTTC. Translation gives CASSLIREQFF.

The chain couples TRBV10-2 to TRBJ2-7; D is unresolved. With 6 bases removed from V and 0 bases from J, the gap between germline ends came to 12 bases. CDR1 and CDR2 from the germline V gene are WSHSY and SAAADI. This CDR3 is built from 14 residues. CDR3 DNA sequence: TGCGCCAGCAGAAATCAAGCTAGCTCCTACGAGCAGTACTTC. Its protein is CASRNQASSYEQYF.

This rearrangement joins TRBV29-1 to TRBJ1-1, with D possibly matching TRBD1 (6 bases). The CDR3 contains 16 residues. Per germline, CDR1 SQVTM and CDR2 ANQGSEA. The V gene lost 4 bases and the J gene lost 5 bases, with 23 bases spanning the gap. The CDR3 region is CSVVSSTGTGRTEAFF. CDR3 sequence (DNA): TGCAGCGTTGTATCATCTACGGGCACAGGGCGGACTGAAGCTTTCTTT.

The J gene is TRBJ2-2, the V gene TRBV4-3; 7 positions agree with TRBD2. Germline CDR1 reads LGHNA; CDR2 reads YSLEER. V trimming: 1 base; J trimming: 6 bases; junction bases outside the gene matches: 5. This CDR3 comprises 15 residues. DNA of the CDR3: TGCGCCAGCAGCCAAGTCGCGGGAGAGGCCGGGGAGCTGTTTTTT. Its translation: CASSQVAGEAGELFF.

V and J are TRBV2 and TRBJ1-2; maybe TRBD1 (5 bases). The CDR3 sequence is 14 residues long. CDR1 is SNHLY and CDR2 is FYNNEI in the germline V gene. The V end lost 5 bases, the J end lost 4 bases, and 14 bases lay between the germline ends. The CDR3 region is CASSPPNRSYGYTF. The CDR3 DNA reads TGTGCCAGCAGTCCGCCGAACAGGAGCTATGGCTACACCTTC.

The V and J genes are TRBV6-4 and TRBJ2-2; a weak D match, TRBD1 (6 bases). The CDR3 is 16 residues long. V lost 6 bases, J lost 0 bases, and 14 bases lay in between. Germline lookup yields CDR1 MRHNA and CDR2 SNTAGT. The DNA for the CDR3 is TGTGCCAGCAGCCGGGACATTATTCCGAACACCGGGGAGCTGTTTTTT. This codes for CASSRDIIPNTGELFF.

This rearrangement joins TRBV2 to TRBJ2-7; D remains ambiguous. Germline CDR1 reads SNHLY; CDR2 reads FYNNEI. The CDR3 totals 15 residues. Trimming shortened V by 2 bases and J by 0 bases, and 11 bases separated the two germline ends. The CDR3 spells CASSETQLPSYEQYF. The CDR3 DNA sequence: TGTGCCAGCAGTGAAACCCAGTTACCCTCCTACGAGCAGTACTTC.

The rearrangement uses TRBV30 and TRBJ1-2; no clear D. CDR3 length: 11 residues. Germline V gene sequence: CDR1 GTSNPN, CDR2 SVGIG (reference sequence). V lost 4 bases and J 10 bases, leaving 13 bases between the germline ends. DNA for the CDR3: TGTGCCTGGAACAAAATTAATGACTACACCTTC. Its translation: CAWNKINDYTF. The full variable domain, with the rest looked up from reference TRBV30 and TRBJ1-2, is SQTIHQWPATLVQPVGSPLSLECTVEGTSNPNLYWYRQAAGRGLQLLFYSVGIGQISSEVPQNLSASRPQDRQFILSSKKLLLSDSGFYLCAWNKINDYTFGSGTRLTVV.

The rearrangement links TRBV11-1 to TRBJ2-7, with 7 positions matching TRBD2. V was pared by 1 base and J by 1 base, with 4 bases of the junction left unmatched. Germline V gene data show CDR1 as SGHAT and CDR2 as FQDESV (reference sequence). The CDR3 sequence is 15 residues long. CDR3 amino acids: CASSLGVSGSYEQYF. CDR3 nucleotides: TGTGCCAGCAGCTTAGGGGTTAGCGGGTCCTACGAGCAGTACTTC.

The J gene is TRBJ2-7, the V gene TRBV7-3, with TRBD2 as a possible D gene (5 bases). CDR3 length equals 13 residues. V lost 4 bases and J lost 8, with 15 bases in between. Germline V gene lookup returns CDR1 SGHTA and CDR2 FQGTGA. The CDR3 sequence: CASSYTERTQQYF. In DNA, the CDR3 is TGTGCCAGCAGCTACACAGAGCGGACGCAGCAGTACTTC.

The V call is TRBV15, the J call TRBJ2-7, with TRBD1 matching 11 bases. The CDR3 spans 17 residues. J lost 0 bases, V lost 5 bases, and 9 bases had no gene match. Germline V gene lookup returns CDR1 LNHNV and CDR2 YYDKDF (reference sequence). Here the CDR3 reads CATSQWTGGASSYEQYF. The CDR3 coding sequence is TGTGCCACCAGCCAATGGACAGGGGGCGCCAGCTCCTACGAGCAGTACTTC.

The chain recombines TRBV28 with TRBJ1-5, with a possible D match to TRBD1 (6 bases). Per germline, CDR1 MDHEN and CDR2 SYDVKM. V shed 8 bases and J shed 9 bases, with 14 bases lying between them. The CDR3 runs to 12 residues. As DNA, the CDR3 is TGTGCCAGCTGGACAGCGTTAGGGCCCCAGCATTTT. Protein sequence: CASWTALGPQHF. The variable domain in full, completed from reference TRBV28 and TRBJ1-5, reads DVKVTQSSRYLVKRTGEKVFLECVQDMDHENMFWYRQDPGLGLRLIYFSYDVKMKEKGDIPEGYSVSREKKERFSLILESASTNQTSMYLCASWTALGPQHFGDGTRLSIL.

The chain uses TRBV11-1 and TRBJ1-3, with 9 bases lining up with TRBD1. Germline values: CDR1 SGHAT, CDR2 FQDESV (reference sequence). V shed 6 bases and J 2 bases; nucleotides not matched to a gene: 11. This CDR3 comprises 17 residues. The CDR3 sequence is CASSPDRGASPGNTIYF. CDR3 sequence (DNA): TGTGCCAGCAGTCCGGACAGGGGAGCAAGTCCTGGAAACACCATATATTTT.

As regards this clone: One junction end does not reproduce the germline sequence, and a read error may be involved. This chain links TRBV7-9 with TRBJ2-7; a weak D match, TRBD2 (6 bases). CDR1 and CDR2 from the germline V gene are SEHNR and FQNEAQ (reference sequence). This CDR3 is built from 16 residues. CDR3 sequence: CSSSFHTGTLTYEQYF. Written as DNA, the CDR3 is TGTTCCAGCAGCTTCCATACCGGGACTTTAACCTACGAGCAGTACTTC.

This chain links TRBV5-1 with TRBJ1-2, with a possible D match to TRBD1 (5 bases). V lost 0 bases to trimming and J lost 7 bases, with 10 bases between them. Germline CDR1 SGHRS, CDR2 YFSETQ. The CDR3 is 13 amino acids. The CDR3 DNA reads as TGCGCCAGCAGCTTGGGGGGGGAGAGTGGCTACACCTTC. It codes for CASSLGGESGYTF.

The gene calls are TRBV6-5 and TRBJ1-2; 7 bases agree with TRBD1. Germline V gives CDR1 MNHEY, CDR2 SVGAGI. The CDR3 spans 14 residues. With V trimmed by 0 bases and J by 7 bases, 5 bases remained unmatched. CDR3 bases: TGTGCCAGCAGTTACTCGACAGGGTTGTGTGGCTACACCTTC. This translates into CASSYSTGLCGYTF.

The chain is built from TRBV6-5 and TRBJ1-1; perhaps TRBD1 as D (5 bases). CDR1 MNHEY and CDR2 SVGAGI come from the germline V gene. V lost 2 bases and J 1 base, leaving 8 bases between the germline ends. The CDR3 is 14 residues long. The chain's CDR3 is CASSYRGGNTEAFF. CDR3 in DNA: TGTGCCAGCAGTTACAGGGGCGGGAACACTGAAGCTTTCTTT.

This rearrangement joins TRBV6-7 to TRBJ2-2; maybe TRBD2 (6 bases). TRBV6-7 is sorted into the ORF group, with uncertain function. The CDR3 contains 19 residues. The V gene lost 2 bases and the J gene lost 7 bases, with 26 bases spanning the gap. The CDR3 nucleotides read TGTGCCAGCAGTTACCCCGTAGGGGCCCACCGACTAGTCAACGGGGAGCTGTTTTTT. This gives the protein CASSYPVGAHRLVNGELFF.

Of note for this clone: The junction does not match germline at one end; this may be a read error. The rearrangement uses TRBV5-6 and TRBJ2-5; no definite D call. CDR3 length: 12 amino acids. Germline lookup yields CDR1 SGHDT and CDR2 YYEEEE. The CDR3 region is CASCWHQETQYF. In DNA, the CDR3 is TGTGCCAGCTGTTGGCACCAGGAGACCCAGTACTTC. Together with reference TRBV5-6 and TRBJ2-5, the CDR3 gives the full variable domain: DAGVTQSPTHLIKTRGQQVTLRCSPKSGHDTVSWYQQALGQGPQFIFQYYEEEERQRGNFPDRFSGHQFPNYSSELNVNALLLGDSALYLCASCWHQETQYFGPGTRLLVL.